Shown below are 32 T cell receptor beta chains from a single sample sequenced in a study of blood T cell repertoires in COVID-19. Generated by immunoSEQ multiplex PCR, the TCRdb table keeps only in-frame clones and is missing some. The table has 150,000 or so clones, just over 85% seen once. Sample: PBMCs or T cells enriched from blood (not recorded which). These receptors all come from a man aged 45 to 65 who had recovered from COVID-19.

The table lists this clone with a count of one. The chain combines TRBV6-5 with TRBJ1-3; perhaps TRBD1 as D (5 bases). V lost 1 base, J lost 4 bases, and 14 bases lay in between. The CDR3 contains 16 residues. Germline assignment: CDR1 MNHEY and CDR2 SVGAGI. This chain's CDR3 is CASSYYPRGGGNTIYF. CDR3 nucleotide sequence: TGTGCCAGCAGTTACTACCCTAGGGGAGGAGGAAACACCATATATTTT.

V gene TRBV4-3 combines with J gene TRBJ2-2; 9 bases line up with TRBD2. The CDR3 loop spans 17 amino acids. J was trimmed by 4 bases and V by 1 base; bases with no gene match: 7. The V gene's germline CDR1 is LGHNA and CDR2 YSLEER. DNA of the CDR3: TGCGCCAGCAGCCAAGTGGAGCTAGCGGGACTCACCGGGGAGCTGTTTTTT. Protein: CASSQVELAGLTGELFF.

This clone was detected once. The V call is TRBV5-6, the J call TRBJ2-2, with D perhaps TRBD1 (6 bases). The V gene lost 3 bases and the J gene lost 6 bases, with 15 bases spanning the gap. The germline gives CDR1 SGHDT, CDR2 YYEEEE. The CDR3 has 15 residues. CDR3 DNA: TGTGCCAGCAGCTGGAATAATGCAGGGGCCGGGGAGCTGTTTTTT. Encoded protein: CASSWNNAGAGELFF.

J is TRBJ2-4 and V is TRBV19; D is perhaps TRBD2 (6 bases). Trimming took 3 bases from V and 4 from J, leaving 10 bases between them. Germline CDR1 LNHDA, CDR2 SQIVND (reference sequence). The CDR3 has 14 residues. The CDR3 is CASSIQGGKNIQYF. As DNA, the CDR3 is TGTGCCAGTAGTATTCAGGGAGGTAAAAACATTCAGTACTTC.

The V and J genes are TRBV3-1 (or the pseudogene TRBV3-2) and TRBJ1-4; tentative D call: TRBD1 (6 bases). CDR1 is LGHDT and CDR2 is YNNKEL in the germline V gene (reference sequence). The CDR3 length is 15 residues. The ends were cut back, 7 bases at V and 10 bases at J, with 22 bases in the middle. This chain's CDR3 is CASMSRDMYPRKLFF. The CDR3 DNA follows: TGTGCCAGCATGAGCCGGGACATGTATCCGCGAAAACTGTTTTTT.

This rearrangement joins TRBV19 to TRBJ1-4, with TRBD1 as a possible D gene (6 bases). CDR1 and CDR2 from the germline V gene are LNHDA and SQIVND (reference sequence). Trimming stripped 6 bases from V and 0 bases from J, with 17 bases between. This CDR3 is built from 17 residues. The CDR3 DNA reads as TGTGCCAGTAGCGGATCCGGACAGCCTACAACTAATGAAAAACTGTTTTTT. This translates into CASSGSGQPTTNEKLFF.

V gene TRBV5-6 combines with J gene TRBJ1-1; 8 bases agree with TRBD1. The germline CDR1 and CDR2 sequences are SGHDT and YYEEEE. Unmatched junction bases numbered 7, after V lost 4 bases and J lost 5 bases. The CDR3 extends over 14 amino acids. DNA for the CDR3: TGTGCCAGCAGCATAAGGGACAGGAAGACTGAAGCTTTCTTT. It specifies CASSIRDRKTEAFF.

The CDR3 loop reads CASSEGVSAGQPQHF. CDR3 DNA: TGTGCCAGCAGTGAAGGGGTCAGCGCGGGACAGCCCCAGCATTTT. This chain connects TRBV6-1 to TRBJ1-5; no firm D call. Germline loops: CDR1 MNHNS, CDR2 SASEGT. Trimming left V 1 base short and J 7 bases short, with 14 bases between. There are 15 residues in the CDR3.

The rearrangement joins TRBV20-1 to TRBJ1-4, with unresolved D. Trimming took off 1 base at V and 12 bases at J, with 9 bases between the two ends. This CDR3 is 11 amino acids long. Germline-derived CDR1 and CDR2 are DFQATT and SNEGSKA (reference sequence). The CDR3 DNA reads TGCAGTGCTAGAGGGCCCGCTGAACTGTTTTTT. Protein sequence: CSARGPAELFF.

The CDR3 region is CASSSGQGGKLFF. CDR3 DNA: TGTGCCAGCAGTTCGGGACAGGGTGGAAAACTGTTTTTT. The chain couples TRBV28 to TRBJ1-4, with TRBD1 matching over 9 bases. The length of the CDR3 is 13 residues. Looked up from germline, CDR1 is MDHEN and CDR2 is SYDVKM. The trim removed 4 bases at V and 10 bases at J, leaving 4 bases unmatched.

The chain links TRBV5-1 to TRBJ1-4; D is unclear. Germline assignment: CDR1 SGHRS and CDR2 YFSETQ. V lost 0 bases and J 8 bases, leaving 11 bases between the germline ends. The CDR3 contains 14 residues. The CDR3 DNA reads as TGCGCCAGCAGCTTGGTCGGGGAGACAGAAAAACTGTTTTTT. It translates to CASSLVGETEKLFF.

The rearrangement uses TRBV28 and TRBJ2-5, with 8 bases fitting TRBD2. Trimming cost V 4 bases and J 1 base; bases outside gene matches: 8. Germline V gene sequence: CDR1 MDHEN, CDR2 SYDVKM. The CDR3 sequence is 16 residues long. CDR3: CASSSPRLARQETQYF. CDR3 nucleotide sequence: TGTGCCAGCAGTTCCCCCCGACTAGCGCGCCAAGAGACCCAGTACTTC.

The genes are TRBV3-1 (or the pseudogene TRBV3-2) and TRBJ2-3; TRBD2 matches 9 bases. The junction had 7 bases not matched to a gene; V was cut back by 0 bases and J by 0 bases. The length of the CDR3 is 18 residues. Germline V gene data show CDR1 as LGHDT and CDR2 as YNNKEL (reference sequence). The CDR3: CASSQEWSGGSSTDTQYF. In nucleotides, the CDR3 is TGTGCCAGCAGCCAAGAATGGAGCGGGGGGTCTAGCACAGATACGCAGTATTTT.

V and J are TRBV5-1 and TRBJ1-6; no clear D. V lost 4 bases and J 7 bases, leaving 9 bases between the germline ends. The CDR3 has 13 residues. CDR1 is SGHRS and CDR2 is YFSETQ in the germline V gene. The CDR3 sequence: CASSLTTNSPLHF. CDR3 DNA sequence: TGCGCCAGCAGCCTCACGACAAATTCACCCCTCCACTTT.

The V call is TRBV11-2, the J call TRBJ1-1; weak D call: TRBD1 (5 bases). The CDR3 loop spans 13 amino acids. CDR1 is SGHAT and CDR2 is FQNNGV in the germline V gene. The ends were cut back, 5 bases at V and 2 bases at J, with 9 bases in the middle. The CDR3 bases are TGTGCCAGCAGCCTTTGGGGCAACACTGAAGCTTTCTTT. It encodes CASSLWGNTEAFF.

This chain joins TRBV4-2 and TRBJ2-1, with D possibly being TRBD2 (5 bases). The CDR3 contains 15 residues. In germline, CDR1 is LGHNA, CDR2 YNFKEQ. Trimming pared 1 base from V and 3 bases from J, leaving 10 bases between. CDR3 sequence reads: CASSQVKRFYNEQFF. CDR3 coding DNA: TGTGCCAGCAGCCAAGTTAAGCGGTTCTACAATGAGCAGTTCTTC.

The chain recombines TRBV4-1 with TRBJ1-3; D may be TRBD1 (6 bases). V shed 2 bases and J shed 8 bases, with 13 bases lying between them. The CDR3 is 14 amino acids. Germline-derived CDR1 and CDR2 are MGHRA and YSYEKL. In DNA, the CDR3 is TGCGCCAGCAGCCAACCGGACAGTAGGGACACCATATATTTT. Its protein is CASSQPDSRDTIYF.

The chain is built from TRBV5-1 and TRBJ2-2; 7 nucleotides agree with TRBD1. Germline V gene sequence: CDR1 SGHRS, CDR2 YFSETQ. This CDR3 spans 16 amino acids. V shed 2 bases, J shed 2 bases, and the junction held 6 bases outside the gene matches. The CDR3 DNA reads TGCGCCAGCAGCTTAGGGACAGTCACTAACACCGGGGAGCTGTTTTTT. This sequence encodes CASSLGTVTNTGELFF.

The J gene is TRBJ1-2, the V gene TRBV28; maybe TRBD1 (5 bases). The V end was cut by 4 bases, the J end by 8 bases, with 17 bases between. CDR1 is MDHEN and CDR2 is SYDVKM in the germline V gene. The CDR3 is 14 amino acids. In nucleotides, the CDR3 is TGTGCCAGCAGTTACCAGCGGGGGGGAATAGGCTACACCTTC. Residues: CASSYQRGGIGYTF.

This clone was counted a few times. The chain recombines TRBV10-3 with TRBJ2-1, with 8 bases matching TRBD1. This CDR3 region has 13 residues. Germline lookup yields CDR1 ENHRY and CDR2 SYGVKD. The V gene end was trimmed by 7 bases and the J gene end by 4 bases; junction bases not matched to a gene: 3. The CDR3 nucleotides are TGTGCCATCATGGGGGACAGGTACAATGAGCAGTTCTTC. This translates into CAIMGDRYNEQFF.

This sequence joins TRBV6-5 and TRBJ1-5; 9 bases fit TRBD1. With V trimmed by 11 bases and J by 6 bases, 14 bases remained unmatched. CDR1 is MNHEY, CDR2 SVGAGI, per germline. The CDR3 has 15 residues. CDR3 nucleotide sequence: TGTGCCGGCTCGGCCCACAGGGGGCAAGGTCAGCCCCAGCATTTT. Amino acids: CAGSAHRGQGQPQHF.

The CDR3 nucleotides read TGTGCCAGCAGCTTAACCGGGGACAGGGGTTATCAGCCCCAGCATTTT. Translated: CASSLTGDRGYQPQHF. The J gene is TRBJ1-5, the V gene TRBV7-8, with 10 bases identical to TRBD1. Germline assignment: CDR1 SGHVS and CDR2 FQNEAQ. CDR3 size: 16 residues. The junction had 6 bases not matched to a gene; V was cut back by 2 bases and J by 5 bases.

This clone has a single count. V and J are TRBV28 and TRBJ1-1; no clear D. Trimming cost V 6 bases and J 0 bases, with 20 bases left between them. Germline lookup yields CDR1 MDHEN and CDR2 SYDVKM. The CDR3 is 17 amino acids. The CDR3 loop reads CASRVVSAGYMNTEAFF. The CDR3 DNA sequence: TGTGCCAGCAGGGTCGTCAGCGCGGGGTACATGAACACTGAAGCTTTCTTT.

J is TRBJ2-6 and V is TRBV6-2 or TRBV6-3, with D perhaps matching TRBD2 (6 bases). This CDR3 has 19 amino acids. V lost 4 bases and J lost 0, with 19 bases in between. Germline CDR1 MNHEY, CDR2 SVGEGT. The CDR3 DNA reads TGTGCCAGCAGTTTTCAGGTTCTAGGGACTGGCTCTGGGGCCAACGTCCTGACTTTC. This gives the protein CASSFQVLGTGSGANVLTF.

The chain recombines TRBV6-5 with TRBJ2-1, with D possibly being TRBD1 (6 bases). Germline-derived CDR1 and CDR2 are MNHEY and SVGAGI. CDR3 length: 14 residues. With 8 bases removed from V and 0 bases from J, the gap between germline ends came to 11 bases. The CDR3 DNA reads TGTGCCAGCGGAGACAGGAGCTCCTACAATGAGCAGTTCTTC. Protein product: CASGDRSSYNEQFF.

The V gene is TRBV9, the J gene TRBJ1-5, with no clear D. The CDR3 consists of 13 residues. Germline-derived CDR1 and CDR2 are SGDLS and YYNGEE. V was pared by 0 bases and J by 4 bases, with 5 bases between. The CDR3 here is CASSVGVNQPQHF. The CDR3 DNA sequence: TGTGCCAGCAGCGTAGGAGTGAATCAGCCCCAGCATTTT.

The chain employs TRBV7-2 and TRBJ1-5, with 7 bases lining up with TRBD1. There are 15 residues in the CDR3. V gave up 3 bases and J gave up 1 base; unmatched junction bases: 3. CDR1 is SGHTA and CDR2 is FQGNSA in the germline V gene. The CDR3 loop reads CASSLTGTSNQPQHF. Written as DNA, the CDR3 is TGTGCCAGCAGCTTGACAGGGACGAGCAATCAGCCCCAGCATTTT.

The chain joins TRBV2 to TRBJ1-4, with unresolved D. V lost 0 bases and J lost 4, with 12 bases in between. The CDR3 extends over 16 amino acids. The germline V gene has CDR1 SNHLY and CDR2 FYNNEI. CDR3 sequence reads: CASSEAPQKINEKLFF. CDR3 nucleotides: TGTGCCAGCAGTGAAGCGCCCCAGAAAATTAATGAAAAACTGTTTTTT.

The CDR3 loop is CASSPGTNSEQYF. The CDR3 DNA follows: TGTGCCAGCTCACCTGGGACTAACTCCGAGCAGTACTTC. The chain combines TRBV18 with TRBJ2-7, with 7 bases that match TRBD2. V dropped 3 bases and J dropped 6; count of bases not matched to a gene: 5. Germline V lookup: CDR1 KGHSH, CDR2 LQKENI. This CDR3 spans 13 amino acids.

This clone was recorded a few times. In DNA, the CDR3 is TGTGCCAGCAGTAATTATAGAGACTATGGCTACACCTTC. It is translated as CASSNYRDYGYTF. The gene calls are TRBV28 and TRBJ1-2; D remains ambiguous. The CDR3 length is 13 residues. Germline V lookup: CDR1 MDHEN, CDR2 SYDVKM. V lost 5 bases, J lost 3 bases, and 10 bases lay in between.

CDR3 region: CASSFTGSSYNSPLHF. CDR3 nucleotides: TGTGCCAGCAGCTTCACAGGGAGCTCCTATAATTCACCCCTCCACTTT. The rearrangement links TRBV5-8 to TRBJ1-6, with D tentatively TRBD1 (6 bases). There are 16 residues in the CDR3. The germline V gene encodes CDR1 SGHTS and CDR2 YDEGEE. V was trimmed by 2 bases and J by 0 bases, leaving 9 bases between them. The full variable domain, rest sourced from reference TRBV5-8 and TRBJ1-6, is EAGVTQSPTHLIKTRGQQATLRCSPISGHTSVYWYQQALGLGLQFLLWYDEGEERNRGNFPPRFSGRQFPNYSSELNVNALELEDSALYLCASSFTGSSYNSPLHFGNGTRLTVT.

The chain employs TRBV4-3 and TRBJ1-2; TRBD1 matches 7 bases. Germline CDR1 reads LGHNA; CDR2 reads YSLEER. This CDR3 has 16 residues. With V trimmed by 1 base and J by 4 bases, 9 bases remained unmatched. CDR3 DNA sequence: TGCGCCAGCAGCCAAGGAGCCGGGACAGCCCCCTATGGCTACACCTTC. Translated, it gives CASSQGAGTAPYGYTF.